What follows are 28 T cell receptor beta chains derived from one specimen sequenced in a study of tumor and adjacent non-tumor tissue in lung cancer. The template was RNA from unsorted bulk tissue. The normal lung tissue was taken more than 3 cm from the tumor edge. A modified ARM-PCR protocol with three rounds of nested PCR amplified TCRbeta. One entry per CDR3 protein results from TCRdb running MiXCR on the multiplex PCR reads. In the table there are 94,000 or so distinct CDR3 sequences, around 80% of which are singletons. Source material: distant non-tumor lung tissue. The origin of the receptors is a woman aged 45-65 years with non-small cell lung cancer.

A single count supports this clonotype. One junction end disagrees with the germline gene, perhaps due to a read error. The V call is TRBV5-6, the J call TRBJ2-7; D might be TRBD1 (6 bases). Germline V gives CDR1 SGHDT, CDR2 YYEEEE. This CDR3 region has 15 residues. The CDR3 nucleotides are TGTGCCAGCAGCTTGGAGGCGCAGGGGAGCTACGAGCAGCACTTC. Translating gives CASSLEAQGSYEQHF.

A note on this clonotype: The CDR3 does not end in the conserved phenylalanine or tryptophan, so this is likely a read error. The J gene is TRBJ2-3, the V gene TRBV4-2, with D possibly being TRBD1 or TRBD2 (6 bases each). Germline CDR1 and CDR2: LGHNA and YNFKEQ. The CDR3 runs 20 residues. The CDR3 is CASSSPSGQGGGYRTDTQYS. The CDR3 DNA follows: TGTGCCAGCAGCTCTCCTTCGGGGCAGGGAGGTGGGTATAGGACAGATACCCAGTATTCT.

Points on this clonotype: Lacking the conserved final phenylalanine or tryptophan, this CDR3 likely reflects a read error. The chain joins TRBV20-1 to TRBJ2-3, with TRBD2 matching over 10 bases. The length of the CDR3 is 16 residues. After removal of 2 bases from V and 1 base from J, the junction contained 6 bases not matched to a gene. From germline, CDR1 is DFQATT and CDR2 SNEGSKA (reference sequence). The CDR3 spells CSARRLAGDRTDTQYL. The CDR3 nucleotides read TGCAGTGCTAGACGGCTAGCGGGAGATCGCACAGATACGCAGTATCTT.

A word on this clonotype: The CDR3 does not close with the conserved phenylalanine or tryptophan, likely indicating a read error. The chain couples TRBV29-1 to TRBJ1-1, with D possibly being TRBD1 (5 bases). V shed 7 bases and J shed 5 bases, with 14 bases lying between them. The germline gives CDR1 SQVTM, CDR2 ANQGSEA. This CDR3 spans 12 amino acids. CDR3 loop: CSGGRGGTEAFL. In DNA form, the CDR3 reads TGCAGCGGGGGACGGGGCGGGACTGAAGCTTTCCTT.

In the case of this clonotype: The conserved phenylalanine or tryptophan is not found at the CDR3 terminus, so this likely reflects a read error. No DNA is shown, since the ends of the CDR3 on it are uncertain; the CDR3 is the one TCRdb lists. This chain uses TRBV6-5 with TRBJ1-4; TRBD1 is taken as the D call from the table, unchecked against the DNA. Germline V gene sequence: CDR1 MNHEY, CDR2 SVGAGI. The CDR3 spans 14 residues, counting both ends. The CDR3 here is CASRPGDRRKKPFL.

Relative to its sample, this clonotype is medium-sized. The rearrangement links TRBV11-2 to TRBJ2-7; D gene unclear. This CDR3 contains 13 residues. Deletions cut 0 bases from V and 8 bases from J, with 11 bases between. The germline V gene has CDR1 SGHAT and CDR2 FQNNGV. This CDR3 is CASSLESKAQQYF. The CDR3 coding sequence is TGTGCCAGCAGCTTAGAATCTAAAGCTCAGCAGTACTTC.

Remarks on this clonotype: At one of its ends the junction is not consistent with the germline gene, which may arise from a read error. This chain uses TRBV11-2 with TRBJ1-1; the D is unclear. Germline V gene data show CDR1 as SGHAT and CDR2 as FQNNGV. This CDR3 spans 15 amino acids. CDR3 in amino acids: CASSLEPVASTEAFF. CDR3 DNA: TGTGCCAGCAGCTTAGAGCCGGTGGCGAGCACTGAGGCTTTCTTT.

As to this clonotype: It is likely a read error, because the conserved phenylalanine at the end of the CDR3 is missing. J is TRBJ2-7 and V is TRBV29-1; D may be TRBD2 (5 bases). Trimming took 6 bases from V and 6 from J, leaving 12 bases between them. This CDR3 has 11 amino acids. CDR1 and CDR2 (germline): SQVTM, ANQGSEA. In DNA form, the CDR3 reads TGCAGCGTCTCCCGGGATGGCGAGCAGTACTTA. This translates into CSVSRDGEQYL.

In the case of this clonotype: The junction shows a germline mismatch at one end, possibly a read error. The chain has TRBV29-1 and TRBJ1-4, with D perhaps matching TRBD1 (6 bases). The CDR3 runs 13 residues. Germline loops: CDR1 SQVTM, CDR2 ANQGSEA. The CDR3: CSVRDISNEKPLF. CDR3 DNA: TGCAGCGTCAGGGACATCTCTAATGAAAAACCGCTTTTT.

The CDR3 region is CASSLQGANEAFF. For the CDR3, the DNA is TGTGCCAGCAGTCTCCAGGGGGCCAATGAAGCTTTCTTT. The V call is TRBV6-5, the J call TRBJ1-1, with TRBD1 matching over 8 bases. CDR1 and CDR2 from the germline V gene are MNHEY and SVGAGI. Germline trimming cut 5 bases from V and 7 bases from J; bases unmatched to any gene: 6. CDR3 length equals 13 residues.

Note on this clonotype: One junction end disagrees with the germline gene, perhaps due to a read error. The J gene is TRBJ2-4, the V gene TRBV5-4; TRBD2 matches 7 bases. Germline loops: CDR1 SGHNT, CDR2 YYREEE (reference sequence). This CDR3 has 14 amino acids. Written as DNA, the CDR3 is TGTGCCAGCAACTTGAAAGGGACTAAAATCATTCAGTACTTC. Translated: CASNLKGTKIIQYF.

A note on this clonotype: No conserved phenylalanine or tryptophan is present at the end of the CDR3, so a read error is the likely explanation. This chain uses TRBV6-5 with TRBJ2-7, with TRBD2 identical over 10 bases. This CDR3 contains 16 residues. CDR1 and CDR2 from the germline V gene are MNHEY and SVGAGI. The CDR3 DNA follows: TGTACCAGCAGTTCCTGGACTAGCGGAAGATTATACGAGCAGTACATC. The encoded protein is CTSSSWTSGRLYEQYI.

A few counts support this clonotype. Compared with germline, one end of the junction differs, possibly owing to a read error. The gene calls are TRBV4-2 and TRBJ1-1, with D tentatively TRBD1 (5 bases). Looked up from germline, CDR1 is LGHNA and CDR2 is YNFKEQ. This CDR3 is 15 amino acids long. The CDR3 DNA sequence: TGTGCCAGCAGCCAAGAGGGGCAGCGAGACACTGAAGCTCTCTTC. It codes for CASSQEGQRDTEALF.

J is TRBJ2-1 and V is TRBV29-1; D gene uncertain. The CDR3 loop spans 17 amino acids. The ends were cut back, 0 bases at V and 1 base at J, with 16 bases in the middle. Germline CDR1 SQVTM, CDR2 ANQGSEA. In nucleotides, the CDR3 is TGCAGCGTTGAAGATCTAGAACTGTGGAGTTCCTACAATGAGCAGTTCTTC. It encodes CSVEDLELWSSYNEQFF.

This clonotype was seen many times. The V and J genes are TRBV7-9 and TRBJ2-4; tentatively, D is TRBD2 (6 bases). Germline CDR1 reads SEHNR; CDR2 reads FQNEAQ (reference sequence). The CDR3 is 14 amino acids. Trimming removed 5 bases at V and 9 bases at J, with 17 bases between. The CDR3 sequence: CASSGTPRRGIQYF. CDR3 DNA sequence: TGTGCCAGCAGCGGGACTCCGAGGCGTGGCATTCAGTACTTC.

About this clonotype itself: Lacking the conserved final phenylalanine or tryptophan, this CDR3 likely reflects a read error. The CDR3 spells CASSLMNTEAFL. For the CDR3, the DNA is TGTGCCAGCAGCTTGATGAACACTGAAGCTTTCCTA. This rearrangement joins TRBV7-2 to TRBJ1-1; D is ambiguous. This CDR3 comprises 12 residues. V shed 3 bases and J shed 0 bases, with 2 bases lying between them. CDR1 and CDR2 (germline): SGHTA, FQGNSA.

As regards this clonotype: Germline is not matched at one junction end, which may reflect a read error. This sequence joins TRBV29-1 and TRBJ2-7; D may match TRBD1 or TRBD2 (5 bases each). Germline V CDR1 and CDR2: SQVTM, ANQGSEA. This CDR3 region has 11 residues. CDR3 sequence: CTVVKGSEQYF. The CDR3 nucleotides read TGTACCGTTGTTAAGGGGAGCGAGCAGTACTTC.

At least ten counts were recorded for this clonotype. This sequence joins TRBV30 and TRBJ2-6; no clear D. Germline loops: CDR1 GTSNPN, CDR2 SVGIG (reference sequence). The CDR3 has 14 residues. The V end was cut by 0 bases, the J end by 0 bases, with 3 bases between. The CDR3 DNA sequence: TGTGCCTGGAGTGTATCCTCTGGGGCCAACGTCCTGACTTTC. Translating gives CAWSVSSGANVLTF.

This chain links TRBV12-3 or TRBV12-4 with TRBJ2-7, with TRBD2 identical over 7 bases. V dropped 8 bases and J dropped 3; count of bases not matched to a gene: 13. The CDR3 totals 15 residues. CDR3 protein: CASGSGGLSFYEQYF. CDR3 DNA: TGTGCCAGCGGATCGGGAGGTCTTAGCTTCTACGAGCAGTACTTC.

There are a few counts of this clonotype. A junction boundary mismatches the germline segment, possibly from a read error. The chain couples TRBV29-1 to TRBJ2-1, with 7 bases fitting TRBD2. Germline CDR1 and CDR2: SQVTM and ANQGSEA. The CDR3 spans 13 residues. CDR3 in amino acids: CSAKKRDGGERFF. CDR3 bases: TGCAGCGCCAAGAAGCGGGATGGCGGTGAGCGGTTCTTC.

Concerning this clonotype itself: A much larger clone lies one base from this, so it may be a read error. The conserved closing phenylalanine or tryptophan is absent in this CDR3, likely reflecting a read error. The genes are TRBV24-1 and TRBJ1-1, with D unresolved. Trimming pared 0 bases from V and 1 base from J, leaving 2 bases between. The CDR3 contains 13 residues. Germline V gene data show CDR1 as KGHDR and CDR2 as SFDVKD. The CDR3 DNA follows: TGTGCCACCAGTGATTTGGAGAACACTGAAGCTTTCTAT. It specifies CATSDLENTEAFY.

The rearrangement uses TRBV29-1 and TRBJ2-2, with 7 bases identical to TRBD2. J was trimmed by 7 bases and V by 7 bases; bases with no gene match: 9. There are 13 residues in the CDR3. Germline V gene data show CDR1 as SQVTM and CDR2 as ANQGSEA. The CDR3 sequence: CSARTSSCGELFF. Here the CDR3 DNA reads TGCAGCGCCCGGACTAGTTCGTGCGGGGAGCTGTTTTTT.

Concerning this clonotype: An end of the junction does not agree with germline; a read error may underlie this. V gene TRBV5-5 combines with J gene TRBJ1-1; D is undetermined. CDR3 length: 14 amino acids. From germline, CDR1 is SGHKS and CDR2 YYEKEE (reference sequence). The CDR3 protein is CTSSSPTRNTEAFF. The CDR3 region has the DNA TGTACCAGCAGCTCGCCAACTAGAAACACTGAAGCTTTCTTT.

As concerns this clonotype: No conserved phenylalanine or tryptophan ends this CDR3, so it is likely a read error. This chain joins TRBV11-2 and TRBJ2-2, with TRBD2 identical over 7 bases. The CDR3 runs 15 residues. Germline V gives CDR1 SGHAT, CDR2 FQNNGV. CDR3 bases: TGTACCAGCACCCTAGGGAGCGGGAAGGCCGGGGAGCTGTTTTAC. It codes for CTSTLGSGKAGELFY.

The rearrangement links TRBV29-1 to TRBJ2-7; 7 bases fit TRBD2. This CDR3 has 15 amino acids. Germline CDR1 SQVTM, CDR2 ANQGSEA. CDR3 DNA sequence: TGCAACGATTCTTTACGAAGCGGGATAAGCGACGAGCAGTACTTC. Protein: CNDSLRSGISDEQYF.

This clonotype was detected only a few times. No conserved phenylalanine or tryptophan is present at the end of the CDR3, so a read error is the likely explanation. Here the CDR3 reads CASSSRDLALRGADTQYI. As DNA, the CDR3 is TGTGCAAGCAGTTCGAGAGATCTGGCCCTGCGGGGCGCAGATACGCAGTATATT. The chain links TRBV12-3 or TRBV12-4 to TRBJ2-3; D possibly corresponds to TRBD2 (6 bases). This CDR3 spans 18 amino acids.

As to this clonotype: The conserved final phenylalanine or tryptophan is absent from the CDR3, which likely points to a read error. The rearrangement links TRBV6-6 to TRBJ1-4; tentative D call: TRBD1 (5 bases). V was trimmed by 7 bases and J by 8 bases, leaving 17 bases between them. This CDR3 is built from 14 residues. Per germline, CDR1 MNHNY and CDR2 SVGAGI (reference sequence). The DNA of the CDR3 is TGTGCCAGCACTCAGGGCCCCCAGGCCGAAAAACTGTTTCTT. This encodes CASTQGPQAEKLFL.

As concerns this clonotype: A much bigger clone sits one base away, suggesting this may be a read error. The chain combines TRBV7-9 with TRBJ2-1; 9 bases match TRBD2. CDR1 is SEHNR and CDR2 is FQNEAQ in the germline V gene (reference sequence). The CDR3 is 12 residues long. The CDR3 protein is CASSPGLAKQLF. CDR3 bases: TGTGCCAGCAGCCCCGGACTAGCGAAGCAGTTGTTC.